A single sample gave rise to the 32 T cell receptor beta chains below, sequenced in a study of cytomegalovirus exposure and HLA in healthy donors. PCR involved 60 Vbeta and 13 Jbeta primers. Here immunoSEQ multiplex PCR was the method, and the copy in TCRdb shows in-frame clones only, minus some. The data show roughly 120,000 clones, about 79% seen once. Sequenced input: PBMCs. These receptors were collected from a man aged 45-65 years in good health and CMV-seronegative.

This chain connects TRBV6-1 to TRBJ1-5, with a tentative D call TRBD1 (6 bases). With 5 bases removed from V and 6 bases from J, the gap between germline ends came to 11 bases. The CDR3 length is 13 residues. Per the germline V gene, CDR1 is MNHNS and CDR2 is SASEGT. CDR3 nucleotides: TGTGCCAGCAGTCTACAGGGAACTCAGCCCCAGCATTTT. Translated: CASSLQGTQPQHF.

This chain uses TRBV13 with TRBJ2-7, with 10 bases identical to TRBD2. The V gene end was trimmed by 0 bases and the J gene end by 4 bases; junction bases not matched to a gene: 6. The germline V gene has CDR1 PRHDT and CDR2 FYEKMQ (reference sequence). The CDR3 totals 16 residues. The CDR3 DNA reads TGTGCCAGCAGCTTAGGAGCGGGGGGGCAACGGTACGAGCAGTACTTC. It specifies CASSLGAGGQRYEQYF.

The gene calls are TRBV7-9 and TRBJ2-7, with 7 bases that match TRBD2. This CDR3 region has 16 residues. Germline V lookup: CDR1 SEHNR, CDR2 FQNEAQ (reference sequence). Germline trimming cut 0 bases from V and 0 bases from J; bases unmatched to any gene: 5. The CDR3 loop reads CASSLAKASGSYEQYF. The CDR3 DNA follows: TGTGCCAGCAGCTTAGCTAAGGCTAGCGGCTCCTACGAGCAGTACTTC.

This clone was observed a few times. The chain carries TRBV11-2 and TRBJ2-5; D may be TRBD2 (6 bases). Germline-derived CDR1 and CDR2 are SGHAT and FQNNGV. The CDR3 consists of 15 residues. Trimming removed 1 base at V and 5 bases at J, with 14 bases between. In DNA form, the CDR3 reads TGTGCCAGCAGCTTAGCCCTCCCCCGGGGGGAGACCCAGTACTTC. Translating it yields CASSLALPRGETQYF.

The V gene is TRBV4-1, the J gene TRBJ1-1; no clear D. V dropped 0 bases and J dropped 1 base, with 15 bases sitting between them. CDR3 length equals 17 residues. CDR1 and CDR2 (germline): MGHRA, YSYEKL. DNA of the CDR3: TGCGCCAGCAGCCAAGATCAATGGAAGGAGGGGAACACTGAAGCTTTCTTT. Translating it yields CASSQDQWKEGNTEAFF.

V is TRBV18 and J is TRBJ2-5, with TRBD2 matching 10 bases. The CDR3 covers 15 residues. The trim removed 3 bases at V and 5 bases at J, leaving 6 bases unmatched. The V gene's germline CDR1 is KGHSH and CDR2 LQKENI. CDR3 region: CASSPTSGERETQYF. In nucleotides, the CDR3 is TGTGCCAGCTCACCCACTAGCGGGGAAAGGGAGACCCAGTACTTC.

Comments on this clone: The junction and the germline gene differ at one end; a read error may be behind it. J is TRBJ1-4 and V is TRBV28, with D possibly TRBD1 on 6 matching bases. This CDR3 has 10 residues. The V gene's germline CDR1 is MDHEN and CDR2 SYDVKM. This CDR3 reads CASGSQDRLF. Written as DNA, the CDR3 is TGTGCCAGCGGGAGCCAGGACAGACTTTTT.

CDR3 loop: CASRAEALWGEAFF. As DNA, the CDR3 is TGTGCCAGCAGGGCGGAGGCCCTTTGGGGAGAAGCTTTCTTT. The chain joins TRBV6-4 to TRBJ1-1; D uncertain. Per germline, CDR1 MRHNA and CDR2 SNTAGT. Trimming shortened V by 6 bases and J by 8 bases, and 19 bases separated the two germline ends. This CDR3 contains 14 residues.

The chain has TRBV19 and TRBJ2-1; D ambiguous. With 1 base removed from V and 7 bases from J, the gap between germline ends came to 11 bases. Germline loops: CDR1 LNHDA, CDR2 SQIVND (reference sequence). The CDR3 has 14 residues. CDR3 sequence reads: CASSIARSYNEQFF. CDR3 nucleotides: TGTGCCAGTAGTATAGCTCGCAGTTATAATGAGCAGTTCTTC.

The V call is TRBV19, the J call TRBJ1-6; 9 bases are shared with TRBD1. J lost 8 bases, V lost 7 bases, and 9 bases had no gene match. There are 15 residues in the CDR3. Germline V gene data show CDR1 as LNHDA and CDR2 as SQIVND (reference sequence). The CDR3 is CASKAGTGFDSPLHF. As DNA, the CDR3 is TGTGCCAGTAAAGCCGGGACAGGGTTTGATTCACCCCTCCACTTT.

This clone has a single count. The chain has TRBV6-6 and TRBJ1-6; a weak D match, TRBD1 (5 bases). V was shortened by 6 bases and J by 5 bases, with 14 bases between the two germline ends. The CDR3 has 15 amino acids. Germline V lookup: CDR1 MNHNY, CDR2 SVGAGI (reference sequence). This chain's CDR3 is CASRDSYWDNSPLHF. In DNA form, the CDR3 reads TGTGCCAGCAGAGACAGTTATTGGGATAATTCACCCCTCCACTTT.

The V gene is TRBV6-1, the J gene TRBJ1-5; 7 positions agree with TRBD1. Trimming cost V 6 bases and J 1 base; bases outside gene matches: 6. The germline CDR1 and CDR2 sequences are MNHNS and SASEGT. This CDR3 has 15 amino acids. CDR3 DNA: TGTGCCAGCAGAGCACAGGGGAAAAGCAATCAGCCCCAGCATTTT. As protein: CASRAQGKSNQPQHF.

This clone occurred once. This sequence joins TRBV6-1 and TRBJ1-2, with 7 bases identical to TRBD1. Germline trimming cut 2 bases from V and 5 bases from J; bases unmatched to any gene: 11. This CDR3 contains 16 residues. The germline CDR1 and CDR2 sequences are MNHNS and SASEGT. CDR3 sequence reads: CASSETSETGRYGYTF. CDR3 nucleotide sequence: TGTGCCAGCAGTGAAACTTCCGAGACAGGGAGGTATGGCTACACCTTC.

The chain is built from TRBV5-6 and TRBJ1-2, with 8 bases identical to TRBD1. Germline V lookup: CDR1 SGHDT, CDR2 YYEEEE. The CDR3 spans 14 residues. J lost 3 bases, V lost 4 bases, and 5 bases had no gene match. The CDR3 loop reads CASSEDRVDYGYTF. In DNA form, the CDR3 reads TGTGCCAGCAGCGAGGACAGGGTGGACTATGGCTACACCTTC. The full variable domain, in which reference TRBV5-6 and TRBJ1-2 provide the parts outside the CDR3, is DAGVTQSPTHLIKTRGQQVTLRCSPKSGHDTVSWYQQALGQGPQFIFQYYEEEERQRGNFPDRFSGHQFPNYSSELNVNALLLGDSALYLCASSEDRVDYGYTFGSGTRLTVV.

The genes are TRBV5-1 and TRBJ2-1; 12 positions agree with TRBD2. This CDR3 region has 14 residues. J gave up 9 bases and V 6 bases, and 7 bases lay outside the gene matches. Germline V gives CDR1 SGHRS, CDR2 YFSETQ. The CDR3 DNA is TGCGCCAGCAACCTAGCGGGGGGGAGGACTGAGCAGTTCTTC. It translates to CASNLAGGRTEQFF.

This clone was found once. The rearrangement links TRBV19 to TRBJ1-5; D possibly corresponds to TRBD1 (5 bases). There are 15 residues in the CDR3. Looked up from germline, CDR1 is LNHDA and CDR2 is SQIVND (reference sequence). The V end was cut by 6 bases, the J end by 7 bases, with 19 bases between. The CDR3: CASSPERGAGQPQHF. The CDR3 DNA reads as TGTGCCAGTAGCCCCGAGAGGGGCGCGGGACAGCCCCAGCATTTT.

The chain employs TRBV5-4 and TRBJ2-1; 7 nucleotides agree with TRBD1. The CDR3 covers 13 residues. Looked up from germline, CDR1 is SGHNT and CDR2 is YYREEE (reference sequence). V gave up 4 bases and J gave up 4 bases; unmatched junction bases: 2. The CDR3 coding sequence is TGTGCCAGCAGCCCGGGACAGTACAATGAGCAGTTCTTC. Translation gives CASSPGQYNEQFF.

This chain connects TRBV6-5 to TRBJ2-3; no clear D. The CDR3 spans 15 residues. The V and J ends lost 7 bases and 2 bases respectively, with 16 bases between them. Germline CDR1 reads MNHEY; CDR2 reads SVGAGI. CDR3 region: CASTELGATTDTQYF. The CDR3 DNA reads as TGTGCCAGCACCGAACTGGGCGCAACCACAGATACGCAGTATTTT.

The chain employs TRBV10-3 and TRBJ1-1; D is unresolved. Germline values: CDR1 ENHRY, CDR2 SYGVKD. Between the trimmed V and J ends, which lost 6 bases and 6 bases, there was a span of 14 bases. CDR3 length equals 13 residues. CDR3 DNA sequence: TGTGCCATCAGCGGCCAGGCCTTCTCTGAAGCTTTCTTT. Amino acid sequence: CAISGQAFSEAFF.

This chain's CDR3 is CASSHIQGLGSTNEKLFF. CDR3 DNA sequence: TGCGCCAGCAGCCATATACAGGGCCTCGGGTCGACTAATGAAAAACTGTTTTTT. V is TRBV4-3 and J is TRBJ1-4; a weak D match, TRBD1 (6 bases). Germline V lookup: CDR1 LGHNA, CDR2 YSLEER. CDR3 length equals 18 residues. V was cut by 3 bases and J by 2 bases, with 19 bases left in between.

The count of this clone is one. The gene calls are TRBV6-5 and TRBJ1-3; D is unresolved. This CDR3 comprises 14 residues. The V gene lost 2 bases and the J gene lost 4 bases, with 9 bases spanning the gap. Germline CDR1 MNHEY, CDR2 SVGAGI. The chain's CDR3 is CASSYSQLGNTIYF. DNA of the CDR3: TGTGCCAGCAGTTACAGCCAACTCGGAAACACCATATATTTT.

The chain carries TRBV5-4 and TRBJ1-6; D is undetermined. Per germline, CDR1 SGHNT and CDR2 YYREEE (reference sequence). The CDR3 length is 15 residues. The germline V and J ends were trimmed by 4 bases and 10 bases, with 18 bases remaining between them. The CDR3 spells CASSTAGNPGSPLHF. DNA of the CDR3: TGTGCCAGCAGCACCGCAGGCAATCCAGGCTCACCCCTCCACTTT.

This rearrangement joins TRBV2 to TRBJ2-2; TRBD1 matches 9 bases. V shed 7 bases and J 6 bases; nucleotides not matched to a gene: 9. Looked up from germline, CDR1 is SNHLY and CDR2 is FYNNEI. The CDR3 totals 15 residues. The CDR3 sequence is CASNPPGTGPGELFF. The CDR3 nucleotides are TGTGCCAGCAACCCGCCTGGGACAGGGCCCGGGGAGCTGTTTTTT. Complete variable domain (other parts from reference TRBV2 and TRBJ2-2): EPEVTQTPSHQVTQMGQEVILRCVPISNHLYFYWYRQILGQKVEFLVSFYNNEISEKSEIFDDQFSVERPDGSNFTLKIRSTKLEDSAMYFCASNPPGTGPGELFFGEGSRLTVL.

V is TRBV30 and J is TRBJ1-4, with 7 bases identical to TRBD1. CDR1 GTSNPN and CDR2 SVGIG come from the germline V gene (reference sequence). The CDR3 sequence is 17 residues long. J gave up 0 bases and V 6 bases, and 13 bases lay outside the gene matches. The CDR3 region is CACPGQNGSSTNEKLFF. The CDR3 bases are TGTGCCTGCCCGGGACAGAATGGAAGTTCAACTAATGAAAAACTGTTTTTT.

This chain links TRBV7-9 with TRBJ2-7; TRBD2 is a possible D gene (6 bases). Between the trimmed V and J ends, which lost 4 bases and 0 bases, there was a span of 19 bases. The CDR3 has 17 amino acids. CDR1 is SEHNR and CDR2 is FQNEAQ in the germline V gene (reference sequence). The CDR3 is CASSSTGAGTFSYEQYF. CDR3 DNA: TGTGCCAGCAGCTCGACCGGCGCCGGGACTTTCTCCTACGAGCAGTACTTC.

The chain links TRBV28 to TRBJ2-3, with a possible D match to TRBD2 (6 bases). Germline assignment: CDR1 MDHEN and CDR2 SYDVKM. Trimming took 4 bases from V and 2 from J, leaving 16 bases between them. The CDR3 has 16 residues. The CDR3 spells CASSSGTRGITDTQYF. DNA of the CDR3: TGTGCCAGCAGTTCCGGTACTCGCGGGATCACAGATACGCAGTATTTT.

The rearrangement links TRBV6-4 to TRBJ1-1, with D unresolved. Trimming pared 10 bases from V and 13 bases from J, leaving 19 bases between. Germline V gene data show CDR1 as MRHNA and CDR2 as SNTAGT. CDR3 length: 11 amino acids. The CDR3 sequence is CAIAVGGLGFF. CDR3 in DNA: TGTGCCATAGCAGTAGGAGGGCTAGGTTTCTTT.

This rearrangement joins TRBV10-3 to TRBJ2-5; 7 nucleotides agree with TRBD1. Germline CDR1 and CDR2: ENHRY and SYGVKD. Trimming took 2 bases from V and 5 from J; bases not matched to a gene: 8. This CDR3 comprises 15 residues. CDR3 nucleotides: TGTGCCATCAGTGAGAGAGGGGGCAATGCGGAGACCCAGTACTTC. As protein: CAISERGGNAETQYF.

This clone is judged medium-sized. V gene TRBV5-4 combines with J gene TRBJ2-3, with a possible D match to TRBD2 (6 bases). The CDR3 runs 16 residues. V was trimmed by 5 bases and J by 0 bases, leaving 16 bases between them. The V gene's germline CDR1 is SGHNT and CDR2 YYREEE (reference sequence). For the CDR3, the DNA is TGTGCCAGCAGTATCATGGGGGGAATCAGCACAGATACGCAGTATTTT. Its protein product is CASSIMGGISTDTQYF.

The CDR3 DNA sequence: TGTGCCAGCAGCTTAGAAAGGGGGTCTGAAGCTTTCTTT. Translation: CASSLERGSEAFF. The chain joins TRBV7-2 to TRBJ1-1; a possible D gene is TRBD1 (6 bases). V was shortened by 1 base and J by 6 bases, with 9 bases between the two germline ends. The CDR3 contains 13 residues. Germline V lookup: CDR1 SGHTA, CDR2 FQGNSA.

This clone was counted once. V usage is TRBV19 and J usage is TRBJ1-5, with 7 bases matching TRBD1. After removal of 10 bases from V and 2 bases from J, the junction contained 14 bases not matched to a gene. Germline V gene sequence: CDR1 LNHDA, CDR2 SQIVND (reference sequence). This CDR3 has 16 residues. CDR3 nucleotide sequence: TGTGCCACCGCAAACCGACAGGGAGGAGGCAATCAGCCCCAGCATTTT. It is translated as CATANRQGGGNQPQHF.

V is TRBV4-1 and J is TRBJ2-4; the D gene is possibly TRBD1 (6 bases). Germline V gene lookup returns CDR1 MGHRA and CDR2 YSYEKL. V was trimmed by 1 base and J by 5 bases, leaving 21 bases between them. The CDR3 consists of 18 residues. CDR3 sequence: CASSQGPLSRQVENIQYF. DNA for the CDR3: TGCGCCAGCAGCCAAGGGCCCCTCTCCCGACAGGTTGAAAACATTCAGTACTTC.